This T cell receptor beta chain was captured in a study of CXCR3-negative and CXCR3-positive naive CD8 T cells. Preparation of TRB cDNA libraries relied on 5' RACE carrying UMI labels. TCRdb reanalyzed the 5' RACE reads and collapses them to one entry per CDR3 protein, without DNA. The repertoire table contains over 35,000 distinct CDR3 sequences. The germline V gene has CDR1 SGHTS and CDR2 YDEGEE. This CDR3 region has 15 residues. This chain links TRBV5-8 with TRBJ2-3; the D call of TRBD1 rests on TCRdb alone, since no DNA is present to check it. The TCR comes from a human donor in good health. Some clones in this sample may be carry-over from other donors' samples. The sample consisted of naive CXCR3- CD8+ T cells from blood. Subset indicated: CD45RO-CCR7+CD27+CD95- naive CD8+ T cells lacking CXCR3 (TNR3-). CDR3 region: CASSLGTASTDTQYF.